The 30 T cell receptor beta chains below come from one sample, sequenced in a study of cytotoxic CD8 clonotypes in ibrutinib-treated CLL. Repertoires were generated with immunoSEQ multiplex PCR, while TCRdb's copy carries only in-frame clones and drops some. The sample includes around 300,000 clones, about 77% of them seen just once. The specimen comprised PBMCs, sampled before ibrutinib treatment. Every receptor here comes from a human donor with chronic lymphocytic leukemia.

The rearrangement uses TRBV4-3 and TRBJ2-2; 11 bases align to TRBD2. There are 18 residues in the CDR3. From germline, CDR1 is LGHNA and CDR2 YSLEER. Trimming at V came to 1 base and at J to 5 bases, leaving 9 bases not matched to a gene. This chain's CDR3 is CASSQVASGRSWTGELFF. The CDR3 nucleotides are TGCGCCAGCAGCCAAGTAGCTAGCGGGAGGTCGTGGACCGGGGAGCTGTTTTTT.

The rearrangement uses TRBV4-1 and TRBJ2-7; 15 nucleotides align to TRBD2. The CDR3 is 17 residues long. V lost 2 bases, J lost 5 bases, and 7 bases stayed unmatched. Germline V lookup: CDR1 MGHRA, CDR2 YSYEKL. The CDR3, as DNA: TGCGCCAGCAGCCAACGCGGACTAGCGGGAGGGCTCAACGAGCAGTACTTC. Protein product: CASSQRGLAGGLNEQYF.

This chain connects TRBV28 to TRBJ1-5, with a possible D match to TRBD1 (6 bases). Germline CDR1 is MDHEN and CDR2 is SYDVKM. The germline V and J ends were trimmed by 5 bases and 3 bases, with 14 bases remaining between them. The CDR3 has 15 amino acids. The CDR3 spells CASSPSGAPNQPQHF. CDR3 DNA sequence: TGTGCCAGCAGTCCCTCAGGGGCCCCCAATCAGCCCCAGCATTTT.

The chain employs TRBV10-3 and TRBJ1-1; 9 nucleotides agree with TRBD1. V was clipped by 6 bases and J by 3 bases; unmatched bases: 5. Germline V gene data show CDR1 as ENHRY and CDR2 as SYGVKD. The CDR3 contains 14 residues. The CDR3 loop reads CAISLQGADTEAFF. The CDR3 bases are TGTGCCATCAGCTTACAGGGGGCGGACACTGAAGCTTTCTTT.

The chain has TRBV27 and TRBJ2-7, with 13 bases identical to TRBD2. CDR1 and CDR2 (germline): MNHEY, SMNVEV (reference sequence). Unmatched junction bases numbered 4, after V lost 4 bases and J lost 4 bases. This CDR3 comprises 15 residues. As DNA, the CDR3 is TGTGCCAGCAGTTCAGGGACTAGCGGGACATACGAGCAGTACTTC. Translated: CASSSGTSGTYEQYF.

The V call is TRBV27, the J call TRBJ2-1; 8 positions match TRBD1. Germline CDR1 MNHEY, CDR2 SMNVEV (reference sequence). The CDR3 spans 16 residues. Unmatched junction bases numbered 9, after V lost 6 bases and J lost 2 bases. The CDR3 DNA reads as TGTGCCAGCAGGGTTCCAAGCAGGGGGCCCTACAATGAGCAGTTCTTC. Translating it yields CASRVPSRGPYNEQFF.

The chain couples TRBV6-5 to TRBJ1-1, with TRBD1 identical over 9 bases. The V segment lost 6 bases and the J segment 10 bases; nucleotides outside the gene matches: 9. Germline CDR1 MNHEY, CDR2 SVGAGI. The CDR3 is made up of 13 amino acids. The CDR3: CASRPTGGGGAFF. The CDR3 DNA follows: TGTGCCAGCAGACCTACAGGGGGCGGAGGAGCTTTCTTT.

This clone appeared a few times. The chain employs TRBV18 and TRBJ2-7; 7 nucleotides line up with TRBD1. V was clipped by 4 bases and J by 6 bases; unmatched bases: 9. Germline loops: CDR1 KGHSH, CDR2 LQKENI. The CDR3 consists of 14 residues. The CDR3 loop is CASSLGQDLSEQYF. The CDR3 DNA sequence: TGTGCCAGCTCACTCGGACAGGACTTGAGCGAGCAGTACTTC.

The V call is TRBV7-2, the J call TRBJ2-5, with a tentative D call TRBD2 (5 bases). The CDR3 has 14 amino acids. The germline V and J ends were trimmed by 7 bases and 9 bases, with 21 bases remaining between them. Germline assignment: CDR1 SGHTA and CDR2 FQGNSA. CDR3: CASTYAGKLRSQYF. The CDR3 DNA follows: TGTGCCAGCACCTACGCCGGGAAACTCCGGTCCCAGTACTTC.

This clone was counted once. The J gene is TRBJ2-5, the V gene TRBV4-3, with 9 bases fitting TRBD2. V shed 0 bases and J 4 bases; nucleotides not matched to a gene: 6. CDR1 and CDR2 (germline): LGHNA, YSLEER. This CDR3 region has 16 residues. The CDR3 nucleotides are TGCGCCAGCAGCCAAGAGTTTGCGGGAGGGCGAGAGACCCAGTACTTC. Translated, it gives CASSQEFAGGRETQYF.

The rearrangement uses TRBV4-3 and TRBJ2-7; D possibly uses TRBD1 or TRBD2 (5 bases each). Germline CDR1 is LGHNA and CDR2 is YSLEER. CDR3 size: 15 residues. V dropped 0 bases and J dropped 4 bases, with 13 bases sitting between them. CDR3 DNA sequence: TGCGCCAGCAGCCAAGACCGGGACCCCCTATACGAGCAGTACTTC. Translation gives CASSQDRDPLYEQYF.

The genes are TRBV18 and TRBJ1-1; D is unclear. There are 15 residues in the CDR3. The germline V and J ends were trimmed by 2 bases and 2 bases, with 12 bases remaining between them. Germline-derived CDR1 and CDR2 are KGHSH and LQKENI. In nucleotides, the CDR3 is TGTGCCAGCTCACCATCAATTCCAGGCAACACTGAAGCTTTCTTT. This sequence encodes CASSPSIPGNTEAFF.

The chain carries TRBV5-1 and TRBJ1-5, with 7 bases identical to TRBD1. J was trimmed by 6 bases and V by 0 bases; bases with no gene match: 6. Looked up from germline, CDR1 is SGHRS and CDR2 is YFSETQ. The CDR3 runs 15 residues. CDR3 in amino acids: CASSLDGTASQPQHF. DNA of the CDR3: TGCGCCAGCAGCTTGGACGGGACAGCTTCTCAGCCCCAGCATTTT.

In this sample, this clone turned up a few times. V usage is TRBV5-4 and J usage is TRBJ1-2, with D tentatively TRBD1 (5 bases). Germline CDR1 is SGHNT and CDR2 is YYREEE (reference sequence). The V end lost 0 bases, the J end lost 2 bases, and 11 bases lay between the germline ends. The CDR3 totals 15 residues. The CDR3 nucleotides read TGTGCCAGCAGCTTGGGCCCCGGGGGGAACTATGGCTACACCTTC. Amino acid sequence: CASSLGPGGNYGYTF.

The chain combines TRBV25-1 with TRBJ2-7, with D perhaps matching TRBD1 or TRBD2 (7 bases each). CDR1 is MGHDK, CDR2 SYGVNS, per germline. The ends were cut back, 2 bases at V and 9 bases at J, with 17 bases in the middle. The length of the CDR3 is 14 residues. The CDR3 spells CASSELAGGVRQYF. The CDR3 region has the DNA TGTGCCAGCAGTGAACTGGCAGGGGGGGTGAGGCAGTACTTC.

The CDR3 is CSVESLNLSGGYNEQFF. CDR3 nucleotides: TGCAGCGTTGAGTCCCTAAATCTGAGCGGGGGTTACAATGAGCAGTTCTTC. The chain carries TRBV29-1 and TRBJ2-1, with 8 nucleotides matching TRBD2. CDR1 is SQVTM, CDR2 ANQGSEA, per germline. This CDR3 has 17 amino acids. V lost 3 bases, J lost 4 bases, and 14 bases stayed unmatched.

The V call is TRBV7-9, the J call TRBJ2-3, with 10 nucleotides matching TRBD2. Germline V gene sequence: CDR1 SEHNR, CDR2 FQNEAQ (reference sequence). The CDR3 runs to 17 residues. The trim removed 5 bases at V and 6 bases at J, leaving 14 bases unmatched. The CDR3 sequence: CASSPWAASGSTDTQYF. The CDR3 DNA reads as TGTGCCAGCAGCCCCTGGGCGGCTAGCGGGAGTACGGATACGCAGTATTTT.

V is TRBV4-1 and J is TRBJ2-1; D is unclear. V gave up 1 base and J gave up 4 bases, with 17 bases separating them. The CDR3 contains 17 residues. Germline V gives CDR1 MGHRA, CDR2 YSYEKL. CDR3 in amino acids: CASSQVKLPLQYNEQFF. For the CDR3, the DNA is TGCGCCAGCAGCCAAGTCAAATTACCTCTTCAATACAATGAGCAGTTCTTC.

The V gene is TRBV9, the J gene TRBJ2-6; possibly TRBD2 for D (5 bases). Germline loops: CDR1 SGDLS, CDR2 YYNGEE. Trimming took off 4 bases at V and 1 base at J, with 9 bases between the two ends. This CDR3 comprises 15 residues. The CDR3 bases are TGTGCCAGCAGCCCAGGAGGTTCTGGGGCCAACGTCCTGACTTTC. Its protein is CASSPGGSGANVLTF.

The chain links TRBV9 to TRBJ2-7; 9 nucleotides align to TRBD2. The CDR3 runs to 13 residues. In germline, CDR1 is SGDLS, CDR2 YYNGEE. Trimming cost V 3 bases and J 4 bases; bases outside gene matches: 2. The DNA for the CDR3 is TGTGCCAGCAGCGGCGGGGGGGATTACGAGCAGTACTTC. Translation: CASSGGGDYEQYF.

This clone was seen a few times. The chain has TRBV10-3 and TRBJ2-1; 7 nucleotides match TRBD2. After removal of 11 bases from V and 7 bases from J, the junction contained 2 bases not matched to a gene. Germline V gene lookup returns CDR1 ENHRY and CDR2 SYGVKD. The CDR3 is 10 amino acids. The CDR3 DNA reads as TGTGCCGCGGGAGCGAATGAGCAGTTCTTC. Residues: CAAGANEQFF.

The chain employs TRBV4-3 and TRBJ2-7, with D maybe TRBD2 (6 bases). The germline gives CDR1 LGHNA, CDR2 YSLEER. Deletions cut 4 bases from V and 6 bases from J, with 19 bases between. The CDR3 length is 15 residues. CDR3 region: CASSRGTATQAEQYF. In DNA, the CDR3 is TGCGCCAGCAGCCGGGGGACTGCCACCCAGGCCGAGCAGTACTTC.

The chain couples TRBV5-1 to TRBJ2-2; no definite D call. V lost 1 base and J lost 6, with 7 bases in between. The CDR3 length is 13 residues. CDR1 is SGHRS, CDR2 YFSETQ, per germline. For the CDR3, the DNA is TGCGCCAGCAGCTTGTCCCTAGCCGGGGAGCTGTTTTTT. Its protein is CASSLSLAGELFF.

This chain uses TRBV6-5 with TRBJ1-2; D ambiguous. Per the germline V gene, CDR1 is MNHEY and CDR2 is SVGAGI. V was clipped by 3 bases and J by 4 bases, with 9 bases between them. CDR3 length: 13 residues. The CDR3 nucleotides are TGTGCCAGCAGTTATGACCAAGGCTATGGCTACACCTTC. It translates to CASSYDQGYGYTF.

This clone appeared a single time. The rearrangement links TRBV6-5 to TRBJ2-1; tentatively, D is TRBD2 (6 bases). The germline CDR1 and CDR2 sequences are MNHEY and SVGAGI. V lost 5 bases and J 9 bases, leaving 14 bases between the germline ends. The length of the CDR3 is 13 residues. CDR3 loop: CASSKTSLGEQFF. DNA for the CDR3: TGTGCCAGCAGTAAGACTAGTTTAGGTGAGCAGTTCTTC.

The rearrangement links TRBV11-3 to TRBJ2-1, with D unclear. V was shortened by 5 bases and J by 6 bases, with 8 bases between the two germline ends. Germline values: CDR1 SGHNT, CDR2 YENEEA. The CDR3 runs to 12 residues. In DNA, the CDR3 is TGTGCCAGCAGCCCTGGGGTCAATGAGCAGTTCTTC. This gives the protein CASSPGVNEQFF.

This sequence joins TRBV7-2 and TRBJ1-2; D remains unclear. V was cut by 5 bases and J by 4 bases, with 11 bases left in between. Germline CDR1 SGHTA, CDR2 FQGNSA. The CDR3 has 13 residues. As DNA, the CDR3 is TGTGCCAGCAGCCGCGACCCTATCTATGGCTACACCTTC. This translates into CASSRDPIYGYTF.

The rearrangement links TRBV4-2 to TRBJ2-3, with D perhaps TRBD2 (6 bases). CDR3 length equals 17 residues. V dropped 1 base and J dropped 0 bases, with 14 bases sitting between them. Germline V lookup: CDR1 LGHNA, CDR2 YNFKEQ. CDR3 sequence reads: CASSQVGGISSTDTQYF. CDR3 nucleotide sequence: TGTGCCAGCAGCCAAGTTGGCGGGATCTCTAGCACAGATACGCAGTATTTT.

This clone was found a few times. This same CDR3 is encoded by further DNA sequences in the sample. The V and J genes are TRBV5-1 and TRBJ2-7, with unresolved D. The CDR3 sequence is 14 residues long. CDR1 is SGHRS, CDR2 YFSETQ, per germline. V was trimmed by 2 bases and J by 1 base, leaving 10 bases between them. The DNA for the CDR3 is TGCGCCAGCAGCTTAGGGCTCGCTTCCTACGAGCAGTACTTC. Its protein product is CASSLGLASYEQYF.

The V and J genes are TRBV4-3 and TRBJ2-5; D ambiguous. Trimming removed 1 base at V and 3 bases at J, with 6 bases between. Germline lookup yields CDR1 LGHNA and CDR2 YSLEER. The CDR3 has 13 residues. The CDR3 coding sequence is TGCGCCAGCAGCCAAGTGGGTGAAGAGACCCAGTACTTC. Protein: CASSQVGEETQYF.